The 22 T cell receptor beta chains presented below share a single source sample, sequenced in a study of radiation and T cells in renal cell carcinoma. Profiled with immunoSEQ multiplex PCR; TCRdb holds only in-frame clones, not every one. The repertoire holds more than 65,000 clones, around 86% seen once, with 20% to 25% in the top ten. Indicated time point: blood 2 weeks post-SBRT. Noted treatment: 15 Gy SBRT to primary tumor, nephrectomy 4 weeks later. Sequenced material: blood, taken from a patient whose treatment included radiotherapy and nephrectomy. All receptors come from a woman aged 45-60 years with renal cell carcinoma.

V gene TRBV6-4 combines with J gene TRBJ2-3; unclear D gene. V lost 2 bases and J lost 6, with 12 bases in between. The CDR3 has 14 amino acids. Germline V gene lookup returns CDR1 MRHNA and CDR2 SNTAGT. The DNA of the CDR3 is TGTGCCAGCAGTGACGGTGGGTCCGCCGATACGCAGTATTTT. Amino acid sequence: CASSDGGSADTQYF.

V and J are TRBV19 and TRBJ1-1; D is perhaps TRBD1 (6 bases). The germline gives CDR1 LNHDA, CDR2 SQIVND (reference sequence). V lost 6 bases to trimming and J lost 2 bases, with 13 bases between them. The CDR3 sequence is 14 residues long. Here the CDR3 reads CASSLGQRNTEAFF. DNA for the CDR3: TGTGCCAGTAGCCTGGGACAACGAAACACTGAAGCTTTCTTT.

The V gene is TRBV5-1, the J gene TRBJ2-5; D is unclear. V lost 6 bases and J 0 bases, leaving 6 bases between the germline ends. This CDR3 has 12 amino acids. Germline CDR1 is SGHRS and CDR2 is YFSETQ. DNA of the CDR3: TGCGCCAGCAATAAGAACCAAGAGACCCAGTACTTC. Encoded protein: CASNKNQETQYF.

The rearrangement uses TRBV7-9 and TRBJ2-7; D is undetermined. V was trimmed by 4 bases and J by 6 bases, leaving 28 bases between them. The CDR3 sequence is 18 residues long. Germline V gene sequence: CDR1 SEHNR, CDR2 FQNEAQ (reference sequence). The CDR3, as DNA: TGTGCCAGCAGCTACCCTAGGTCGGGCAGAACCAAAACGATCGAGCAGTACTTC. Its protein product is CASSYPRSGRTKTIEQYF.

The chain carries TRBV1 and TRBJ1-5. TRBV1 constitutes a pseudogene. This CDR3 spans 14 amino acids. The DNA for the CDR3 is TGCACCAGCAGCCATGTTGCGCGGGATCAGCCCCAGCATTTT. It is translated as CTSSHVARDQPQHF.

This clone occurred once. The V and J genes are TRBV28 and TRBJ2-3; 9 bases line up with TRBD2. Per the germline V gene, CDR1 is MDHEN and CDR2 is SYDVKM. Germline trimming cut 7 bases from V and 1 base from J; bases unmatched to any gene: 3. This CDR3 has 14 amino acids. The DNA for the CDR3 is TGTGCCAGCAATCCTAGCGGGGGCACAGATACGCAGTATTTT. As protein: CASNPSGGTDTQYF.

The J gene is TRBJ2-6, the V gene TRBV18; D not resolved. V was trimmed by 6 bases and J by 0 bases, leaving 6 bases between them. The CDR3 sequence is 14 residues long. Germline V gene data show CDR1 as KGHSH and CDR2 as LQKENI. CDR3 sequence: CASSRDSGANVLTF. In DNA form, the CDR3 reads TGTGCCAGCTCCCGTGACTCTGGGGCCAACGTCCTGACTTTC.

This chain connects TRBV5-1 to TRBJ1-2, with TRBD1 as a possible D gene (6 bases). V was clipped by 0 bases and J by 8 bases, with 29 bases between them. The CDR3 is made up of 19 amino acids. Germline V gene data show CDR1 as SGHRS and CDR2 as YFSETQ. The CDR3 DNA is TGCGCCAGCAGCTTGGCCCCTGATCACTCCGGGACATCGGGCCGAGGCTACACCTTC. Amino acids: CASSLAPDHSGTSGRGYTF.

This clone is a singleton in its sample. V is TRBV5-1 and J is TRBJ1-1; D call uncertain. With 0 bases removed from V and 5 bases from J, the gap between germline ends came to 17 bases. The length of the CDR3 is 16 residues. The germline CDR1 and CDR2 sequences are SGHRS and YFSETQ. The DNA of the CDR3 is TGCGCCAGCAGCTTGGCCGCGACGGGTGGAGGGACTGAAGCTTTCTTT. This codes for CASSLAATGGGTEAFF.

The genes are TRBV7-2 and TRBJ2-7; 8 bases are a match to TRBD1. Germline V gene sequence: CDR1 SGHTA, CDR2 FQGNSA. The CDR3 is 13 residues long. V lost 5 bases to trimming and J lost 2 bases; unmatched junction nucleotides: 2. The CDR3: CASSHRGTYEQYF. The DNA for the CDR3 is TGTGCCAGCAGCCACAGGGGGACCTACGAGCAGTACTTC.

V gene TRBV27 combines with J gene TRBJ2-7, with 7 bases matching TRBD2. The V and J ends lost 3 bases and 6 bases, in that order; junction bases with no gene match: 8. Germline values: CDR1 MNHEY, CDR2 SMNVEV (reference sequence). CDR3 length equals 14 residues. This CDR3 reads CASSFRGEWSEQYF. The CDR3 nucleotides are TGTGCCAGCAGTTTCCGGGGGGAATGGTCCGAGCAGTACTTC.

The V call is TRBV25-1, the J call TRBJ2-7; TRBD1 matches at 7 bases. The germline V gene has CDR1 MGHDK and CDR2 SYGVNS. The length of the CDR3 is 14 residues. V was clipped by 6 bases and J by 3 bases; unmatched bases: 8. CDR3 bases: TGTGCCAGCAGGGGCCCAGGGGGACGCTACGAGCAGTACTTC. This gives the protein CASRGPGGRYEQYF.

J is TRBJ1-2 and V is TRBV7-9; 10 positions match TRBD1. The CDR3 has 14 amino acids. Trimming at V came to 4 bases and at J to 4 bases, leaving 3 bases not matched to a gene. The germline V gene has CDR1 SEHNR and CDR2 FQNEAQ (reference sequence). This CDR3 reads CASSSGTGVYGYTF. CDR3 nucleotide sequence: TGTGCCAGCAGCTCCGGGACAGGGGTCTATGGCTACACCTTC. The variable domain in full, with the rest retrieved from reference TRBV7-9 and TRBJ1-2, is DTGVSQNPRHKITKRGQNVTFRCDPISEHNRLYWYRQTLGQGPEFLTYFQNEAQLEKSRLLSDRFSAERPKGSFSTLEIQRTEQGDSAMYLCASSSGTGVYGYTFGSGTRLTVV.

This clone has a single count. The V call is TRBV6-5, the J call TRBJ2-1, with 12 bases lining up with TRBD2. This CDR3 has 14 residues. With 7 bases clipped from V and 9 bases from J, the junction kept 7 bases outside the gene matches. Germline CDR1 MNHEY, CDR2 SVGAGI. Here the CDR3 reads CASKSSGGDGEQFF. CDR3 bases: TGTGCCAGCAAGTCTAGCGGGGGGGATGGTGAGCAGTTCTTC.

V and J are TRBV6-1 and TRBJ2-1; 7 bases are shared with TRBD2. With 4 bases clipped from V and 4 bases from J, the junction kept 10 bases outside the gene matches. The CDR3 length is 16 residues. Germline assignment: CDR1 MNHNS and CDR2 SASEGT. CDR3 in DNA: TGTGCCAGCAGTGCCGAACGGGACTACTCTTACAATGAGCAGTTCTTC. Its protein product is CASSAERDYSYNEQFF.

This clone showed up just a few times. In DNA, the CDR3 is TGTGCCAGCAGTGATAACCCTAGCGGGACGGGTGAGCAGTTCTTC. Its protein is CASSDNPSGTGEQFF. The rearrangement uses TRBV6-4 and TRBJ2-1, with 9 bases that match TRBD2. The length of the CDR3 is 15 residues. With V trimmed by 3 bases and J by 9 bases, 9 bases remained unmatched. Germline CDR1 and CDR2: MRHNA and SNTAGT.

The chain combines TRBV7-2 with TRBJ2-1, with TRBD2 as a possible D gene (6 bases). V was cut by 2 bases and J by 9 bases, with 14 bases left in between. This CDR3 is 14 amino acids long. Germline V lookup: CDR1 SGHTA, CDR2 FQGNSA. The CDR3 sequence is CASSLQTSLSEQFF. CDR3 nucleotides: TGTGCCAGCAGCTTACAGACTAGTTTGAGTGAGCAGTTCTTC.

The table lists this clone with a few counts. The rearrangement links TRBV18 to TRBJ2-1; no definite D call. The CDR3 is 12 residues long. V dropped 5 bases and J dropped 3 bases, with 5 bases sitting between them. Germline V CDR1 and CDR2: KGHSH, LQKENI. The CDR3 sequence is CASSTYYNEQFF. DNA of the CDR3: TGTGCCAGCTCAACCTACTACAATGAGCAGTTCTTC.

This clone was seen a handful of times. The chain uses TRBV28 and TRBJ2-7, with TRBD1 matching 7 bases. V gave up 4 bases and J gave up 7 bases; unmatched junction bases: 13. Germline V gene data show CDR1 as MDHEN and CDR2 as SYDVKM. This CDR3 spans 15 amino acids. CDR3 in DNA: TGTGCCAGCAGTTCACAATTAGGGGGCTCGGAAGAGCAGTACTTC. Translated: CASSSQLGGSEEQYF.

CDR3 DNA sequence: TGTGCCAGCAAGGGTAACGGCGGGGAGCTGTTTTTT. Translating gives CASKGNGGELFF. This rearrangement joins TRBV27 to TRBJ2-2, with D unresolved. The CDR3 sequence is 12 residues long. V dropped 7 bases and J dropped 7 bases, with 10 bases sitting between them. CDR1 is MNHEY, CDR2 SMNVEV, per germline (reference sequence).

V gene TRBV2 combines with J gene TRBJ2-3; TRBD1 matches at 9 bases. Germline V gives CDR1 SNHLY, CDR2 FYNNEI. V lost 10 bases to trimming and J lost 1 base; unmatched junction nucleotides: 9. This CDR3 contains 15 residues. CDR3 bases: TGTGCCACCCGAACCGGGACAGGGCGCACAGATACGCAGTATTTT. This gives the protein CATRTGTGRTDTQYF.

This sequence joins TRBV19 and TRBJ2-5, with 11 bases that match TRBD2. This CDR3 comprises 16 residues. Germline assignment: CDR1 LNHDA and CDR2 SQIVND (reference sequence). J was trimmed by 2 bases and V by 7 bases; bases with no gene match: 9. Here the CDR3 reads CASTGGGLAAQETQYF. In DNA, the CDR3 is TGTGCCAGTACCGGGGGGGGACTAGCGGCTCAAGAGACCCAGTACTTC.